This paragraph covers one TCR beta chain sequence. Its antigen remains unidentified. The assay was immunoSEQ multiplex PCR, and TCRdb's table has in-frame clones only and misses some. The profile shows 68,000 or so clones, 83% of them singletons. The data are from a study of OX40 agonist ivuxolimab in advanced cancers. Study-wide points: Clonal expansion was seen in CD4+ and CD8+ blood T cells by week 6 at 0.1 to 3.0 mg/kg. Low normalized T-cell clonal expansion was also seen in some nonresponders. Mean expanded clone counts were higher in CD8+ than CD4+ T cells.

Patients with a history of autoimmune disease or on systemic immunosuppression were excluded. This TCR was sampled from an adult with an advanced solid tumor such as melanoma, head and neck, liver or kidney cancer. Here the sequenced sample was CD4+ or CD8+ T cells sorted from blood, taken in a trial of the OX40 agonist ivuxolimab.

CDR3 nucleotide sequence: TGTGCCAGTAGTCTCGGGACAGGGGGCGACTCAGATACGCAGTATTTT. It encodes CASSLGTGGDSDTQYF. This chain uses TRBV19 with TRBJ2-3; 12 positions agree with TRBD1. The CDR3 contains 16 residues. Germline V CDR1 and CDR2: LNHDA, SQIVND (reference sequence). J gave up 4 bases and V 5 bases, and 7 bases lay outside the gene matches.